This T cell receptor (beta chain) comes out of a study of cytomegalovirus exposure and HLA in healthy donors. In the PCR, 60 Vbeta and 13 Jbeta primers were used. Measured with immunoSEQ multiplex PCR; TCRdb has only the in-frame clones, and not every one. The table includes around 150,000 clones, about 75% detected once. This clone was observed a handful of times. Germline V CDR1 and CDR2: MNHNS, SASEGT. The CDR3 totals 14 residues. Trimming removed 7 bases at V and 2 bases at J, with 15 bases between. This chain connects TRBV6-1 to TRBJ2-7; possible D gene TRBD2, 6 bases. Sequenced material: PBMCs. The sequence was obtained from a male donor in good health and CMV-seropositive. The CDR3 DNA reads TGTGCCAGCACCTGGGCGGAGGGCCCCTACGAGCAGTACTTC. Encoded protein: CASTWAEGPYEQYF.